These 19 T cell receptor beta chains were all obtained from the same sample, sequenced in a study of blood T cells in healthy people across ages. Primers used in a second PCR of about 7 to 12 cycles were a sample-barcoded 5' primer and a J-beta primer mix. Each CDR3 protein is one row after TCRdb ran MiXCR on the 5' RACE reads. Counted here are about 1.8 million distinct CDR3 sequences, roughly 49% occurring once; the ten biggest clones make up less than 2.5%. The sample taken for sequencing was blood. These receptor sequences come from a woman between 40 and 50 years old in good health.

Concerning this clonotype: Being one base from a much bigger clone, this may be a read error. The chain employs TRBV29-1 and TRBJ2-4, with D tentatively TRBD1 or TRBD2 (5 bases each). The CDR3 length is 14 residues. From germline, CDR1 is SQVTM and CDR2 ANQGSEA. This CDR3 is CSVGNTGGGNIRYF. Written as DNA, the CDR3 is TGCAGCGTTGGTAATACAGGTGGAGGAAACATTCGGTACTTC.

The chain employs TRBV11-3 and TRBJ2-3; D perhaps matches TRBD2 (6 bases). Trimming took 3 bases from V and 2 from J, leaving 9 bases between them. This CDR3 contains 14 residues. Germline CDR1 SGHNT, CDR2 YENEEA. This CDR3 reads CASSFREPTDTQYF. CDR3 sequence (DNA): TGTGCCAGCAGCTTTCGGGAGCCCACAGATACGCAGTATTTT.

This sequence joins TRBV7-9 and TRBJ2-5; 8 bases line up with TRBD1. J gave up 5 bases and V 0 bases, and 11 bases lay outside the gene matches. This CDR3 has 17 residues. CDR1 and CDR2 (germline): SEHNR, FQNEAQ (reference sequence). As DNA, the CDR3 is TGTGCCAGCAGCTTAGCCCCCCACAGGGGGGTTAGGGAGACCCAGTACTTC. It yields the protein CASSLAPHRGVRETQYF.

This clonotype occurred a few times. The CDR3 here is CSKALAGGASEQFF. CDR3 nucleotide sequence: TGCAGCAAGGCTCTAGCGGGGGGGGCGAGTGAGCAGTTCTTC. This sequence joins TRBV20-1 and TRBJ2-1; TRBD2 agrees at 12 bases. CDR3 length: 14 amino acids. CDR1 DFQATT and CDR2 SNEGSKA come from the germline V gene (reference sequence).

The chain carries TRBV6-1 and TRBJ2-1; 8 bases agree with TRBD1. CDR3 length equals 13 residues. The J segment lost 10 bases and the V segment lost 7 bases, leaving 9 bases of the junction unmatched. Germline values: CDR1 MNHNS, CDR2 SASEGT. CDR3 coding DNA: TGTGCCAGCACCGAGGACAGGGCGAAAGAGCAGTTCTTC. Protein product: CASTEDRAKEQFF.

CDR3 protein: CASSLTATGGVDYGYTF. In nucleotides, the CDR3 is TGCGCCAGCAGCTTGACGGCTACAGGGGGCGTTGACTATGGCTACACCTTC. The chain links TRBV5-1 to TRBJ1-2, with 9 bases identical to TRBD1. The junction had 10 bases not matched to a gene; V was cut back by 1 base and J by 3 bases. This CDR3 spans 17 amino acids. Germline lookup yields CDR1 SGHRS and CDR2 YFSETQ.

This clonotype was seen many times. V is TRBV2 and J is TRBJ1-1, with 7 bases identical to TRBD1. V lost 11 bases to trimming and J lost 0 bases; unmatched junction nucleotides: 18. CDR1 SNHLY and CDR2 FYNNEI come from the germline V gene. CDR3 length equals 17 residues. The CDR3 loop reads CAGQGKTGTTMNTEAFF. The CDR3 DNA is TGTGCCGGCCAGGGTAAGACAGGGACTACCATGAACACTGAAGCTTTCTTT.

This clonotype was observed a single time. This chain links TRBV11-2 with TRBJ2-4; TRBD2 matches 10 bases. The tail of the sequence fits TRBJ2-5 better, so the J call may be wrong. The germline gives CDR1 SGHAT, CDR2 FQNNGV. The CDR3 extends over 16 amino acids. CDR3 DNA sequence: TGTGCCAGCAGCTTATACCCCCAGCGGGAGGGAGAGACCCAGTACTTC. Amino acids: CASSLYPQREGETQYF.

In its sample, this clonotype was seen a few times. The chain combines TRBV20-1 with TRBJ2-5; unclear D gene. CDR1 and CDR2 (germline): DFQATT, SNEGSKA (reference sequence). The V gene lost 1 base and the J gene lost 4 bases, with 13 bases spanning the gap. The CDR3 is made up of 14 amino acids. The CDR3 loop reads CSARVGSIRETQYF. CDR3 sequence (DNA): TGCAGTGCTAGAGTGGGTAGTATTCGAGAGACCCAGTACTTC.

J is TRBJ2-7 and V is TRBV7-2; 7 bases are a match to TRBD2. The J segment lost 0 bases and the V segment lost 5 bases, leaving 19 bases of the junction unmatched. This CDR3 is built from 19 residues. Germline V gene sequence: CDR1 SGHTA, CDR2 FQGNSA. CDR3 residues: CASSRTWGGAGMVSYEQYF. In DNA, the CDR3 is TGTGCCAGCAGCCGTACATGGGGAGGAGCGGGGATGGTCTCCTACGAGCAGTACTTC.

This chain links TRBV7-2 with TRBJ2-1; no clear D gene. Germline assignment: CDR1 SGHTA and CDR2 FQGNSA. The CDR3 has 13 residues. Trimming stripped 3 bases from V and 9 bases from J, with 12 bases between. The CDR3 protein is CASSLDRAGEQFF. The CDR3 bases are TGTGCCAGCAGCTTGGACCGAGCCGGTGAGCAGTTCTTC.

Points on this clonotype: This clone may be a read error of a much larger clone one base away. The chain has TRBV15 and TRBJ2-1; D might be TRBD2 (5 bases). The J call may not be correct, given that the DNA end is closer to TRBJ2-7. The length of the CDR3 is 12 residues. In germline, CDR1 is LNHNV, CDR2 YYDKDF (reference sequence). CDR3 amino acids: CATSEGYNEQYF. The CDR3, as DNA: TGTGCCACCAGCGAGGGCTACAATGAGCAGTACTTC.

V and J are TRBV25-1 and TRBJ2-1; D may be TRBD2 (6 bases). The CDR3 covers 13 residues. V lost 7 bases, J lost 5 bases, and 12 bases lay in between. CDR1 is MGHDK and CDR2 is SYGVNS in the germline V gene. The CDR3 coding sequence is TGTGCCAGCAATGGGGACTTCAACAATGAGCAGTTCTTC. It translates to CASNGDFNNEQFF.

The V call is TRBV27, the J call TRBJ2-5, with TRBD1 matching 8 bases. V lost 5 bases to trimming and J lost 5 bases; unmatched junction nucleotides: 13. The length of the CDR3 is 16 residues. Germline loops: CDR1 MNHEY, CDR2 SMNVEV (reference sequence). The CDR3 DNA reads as TGTGCCAGCAGTCCCGCCGGGACAGGCTTGCGGGAGACCCAGTACTTC. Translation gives CASSPAGTGLRETQYF.

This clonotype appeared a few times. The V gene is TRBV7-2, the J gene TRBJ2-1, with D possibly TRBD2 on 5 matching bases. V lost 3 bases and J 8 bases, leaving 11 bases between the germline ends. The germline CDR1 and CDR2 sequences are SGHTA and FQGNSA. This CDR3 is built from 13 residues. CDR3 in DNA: TGTGCCAGCAGCTTCAGCCCCGGGGATGAGCAGTTCTTC. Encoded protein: CASSFSPGDEQFF.

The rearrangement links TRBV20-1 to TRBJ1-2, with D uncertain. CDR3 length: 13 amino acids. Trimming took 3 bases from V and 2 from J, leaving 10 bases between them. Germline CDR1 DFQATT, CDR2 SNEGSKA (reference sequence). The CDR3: CSASRHLNYGYTF. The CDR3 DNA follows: TGCAGTGCTAGTCGACACTTGAACTATGGCTACACCTTC.

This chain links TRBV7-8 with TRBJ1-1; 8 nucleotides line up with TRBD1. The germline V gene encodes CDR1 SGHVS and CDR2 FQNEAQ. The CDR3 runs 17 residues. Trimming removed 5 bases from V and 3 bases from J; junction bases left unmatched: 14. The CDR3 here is CASSISGTGEGYTEAFF. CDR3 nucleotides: TGTGCCAGCAGCATCTCCGGGACAGGCGAGGGGTACACTGAAGCTTTCTTT. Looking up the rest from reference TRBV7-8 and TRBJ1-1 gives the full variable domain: GAGVSQSPRYKVAKRGQDVALRCDPISGHVSLFWYQQALGQGPEFLTYFQNEAQLDKSGLPSDRFFAERPEGSVSTLKIQRTQQEDSAVYLCASSISGTGEGYTEAFFGQGTRLTVV.

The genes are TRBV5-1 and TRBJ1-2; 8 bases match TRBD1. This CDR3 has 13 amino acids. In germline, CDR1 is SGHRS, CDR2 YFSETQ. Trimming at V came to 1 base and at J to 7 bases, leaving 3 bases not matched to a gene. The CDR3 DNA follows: TGCGCCAGCAGCTTGACCACAGGGGGTGGCTACACCTTC. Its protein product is CASSLTTGGGYTF.

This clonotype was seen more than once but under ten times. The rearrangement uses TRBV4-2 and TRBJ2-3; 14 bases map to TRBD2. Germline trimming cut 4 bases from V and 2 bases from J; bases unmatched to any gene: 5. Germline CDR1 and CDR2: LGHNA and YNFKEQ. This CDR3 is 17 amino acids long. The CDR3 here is CASSPGLAGGFTDTQYF. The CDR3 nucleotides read TGTGCCAGCAGCCCCGGACTAGCGGGGGGATTCACAGATACGCAGTATTTT.